Presented here are 21 T cell receptor beta chains from one specimen sequenced in a study of regulatory T cells in long-lasting Graves disease. Time point denoted: newly diagnosed GD, antithyroid drugs for less than 3 months. The authors made the TCR library using RNA they extracted from PBMCs. The TCR beta library used iRepertoire HTBI primers with Arm-PCR amplification of CDR3. Each CDR3 protein gets one entry after TCRdb re-called the multiplex PCR reads with MiXCR. The repertoire holds 550,000 to 650,000 distinct CDR3 sequences, with more than 15% as singletons. These sequences were also reported in another study, on T cells in Graves' hyperthyroidism and ophthalmopathy.

The sequences come from peripheral blood mononuclear cells (PBMCs), collected at new diagnosis, from a patient treated with antithyroid drugs. These TCRs come from a man aged 18-30 years with Graves disease.

This clonotype was observed at least ten times. V and J are TRBV20-1 and TRBJ2-1, with TRBD2 matching 9 bases. V lost 5 bases, J lost 12 bases, and 11 bases stayed unmatched. CDR1 is DFQATT, CDR2 SNEGSKA, per germline (reference sequence). The CDR3 covers 13 residues. The CDR3 region has the DNA TGCAGTGCTCTCCCAGCGGGAGGCCGGTGGCAGTTCTTC. As protein: CSALPAGGRWQFF.

This clonotype was detected ten times or more. This rearrangement joins TRBV27 to TRBJ2-7; D possibly matches TRBD1 or TRBD2 (5 bases each). V was clipped by 5 bases and J by 7 bases, with 21 bases between them. Germline assignment: CDR1 MNHEY and CDR2 SMNVEV (reference sequence). This CDR3 comprises 15 residues. For the CDR3, the DNA is TGTGCCAGCAGTCCAACTCCCGGGACCTCAAGAGAGCAGTACTTC. Translation gives CASSPTPGTSREQYF.

V usage is TRBV4-1 and J usage is TRBJ2-3; 7 nucleotides line up with TRBD2. The CDR3 is made up of 16 amino acids. V trimming: 4 bases; J trimming: 0 bases; junction bases outside the gene matches: 7. Germline V CDR1 and CDR2: MGHRA, YSYEKL. The CDR3 nucleotides are TGCGCCAGCAGCCTGCAAGCGGGAATTAGCACAGATACGCAGTATTTT. Its protein product is CASSLQAGISTDTQYF.

This clonotype was seen more than once but under ten times. The V gene is TRBV20-1, the J gene TRBJ2-3; maybe TRBD2 (6 bases). CDR1 is DFQATT and CDR2 is SNEGSKA in the germline V gene (reference sequence). The CDR3 runs to 16 residues. V was pared by 0 bases and J by 6 bases, with 19 bases between. CDR3: CSARDRPTSRSDTQYF. The CDR3 DNA reads TGCAGTGCTAGAGATCGGCCGACTAGTAGGTCGGATACGCAGTATTTT.

The chain recombines TRBV6-4 with TRBJ1-6; D is unresolved. Germline CDR1 and CDR2: MRHNA and SNTAGT. This CDR3 is 14 amino acids long. Trimming took 0 bases from V and 9 from J, leaving 9 bases between them. CDR3 sequence reads: CASSDSGIGSPLHF. CDR3 in DNA: TGTGCCAGCAGTGACTCCGGGATCGGTTCACCCCTCCACTTT.

This clonotype has a count of ten or more. The genes are TRBV12-3 or TRBV12-4 and TRBJ2-6; possible D gene TRBD1, 5 bases. The ends were cut back, 7 bases at V and 2 bases at J, with 12 bases in the middle. CDR3 length: 15 residues. The CDR3 DNA is TGTGCCAGCACCCCTGGGGCTGCTGGGGCCAACGTCCTGACTTTC. The encoded protein is CASTPGAAGANVLTF.

The V gene is TRBV5-1, the J gene TRBJ2-2; 7 nucleotides agree with TRBD2. J gave up 4 bases and V 2 bases, and 5 bases lay outside the gene matches. The CDR3 is 15 amino acids. The germline V gene encodes CDR1 SGHRS and CDR2 YFSETQ. CDR3: CASSFPGGLTGELFF. DNA for the CDR3: TGCGCCAGCAGCTTCCCGGGGGGACTCACCGGGGAGCTGTTTTTT.

This clonotype was recorded many times. This chain connects TRBV13 to TRBJ2-1; TRBD2 might be the D (5 bases). Trimming shortened V by 5 bases and J by 4 bases, and 12 bases separated the two germline ends. The germline V gene has CDR1 PRHDT and CDR2 FYEKMQ (reference sequence). This CDR3 region has 14 residues. The CDR3 DNA is TGTGCCAGCAGCCCCTCACGGGAATACAATGAGCAGTTCTTC. Its protein is CASSPSREYNEQFF.

This clonotype was seen ten or more times. The rearrangement links TRBV11-3 to TRBJ2-2; 11 nucleotides line up with TRBD1. The CDR3 spans 17 residues. J lost 5 bases, V lost 6 bases, and 11 bases had no gene match. From germline, CDR1 is SGHNT and CDR2 YENEEA. The CDR3 DNA sequence: TGTGCCAGCAGTCTAGGACAGGGGGCATTGAGGACCGGGGAGCTGTTTTTT. This codes for CASSLGQGALRTGELFF.

In its sample, this clonotype was seen many times. A junction end diverges from the germline sequence, so it may reflect a read error. The chain carries TRBV7-9 and TRBJ2-1; D might be TRBD1 (5 bases). Germline-derived CDR1 and CDR2 are SEHNR and FQNEAQ (reference sequence). CDR3 length: 15 residues. CDR3 in DNA: TGTGCCAGCAACTTAGATGGGGCCAGCTACAATGAGCAGTTCTTC. It translates to CASNLDGASYNEQFF.

This chain links TRBV19 with TRBJ1-3; perhaps TRBD1 as D (5 bases). Trimming pared 3 bases from V and 2 bases from J, leaving 8 bases between. Germline V CDR1 and CDR2: LNHDA, SQIVND (reference sequence). The CDR3 contains 14 residues. CDR3: CASSMGQAGNTIYF. CDR3 sequence (DNA): TGTGCCAGTAGTATGGGGCAGGCTGGAAACACCATATATTTT.

The chain recombines TRBV9 with TRBJ2-2, with unresolved D. Trimming left V 0 bases short and J 4 bases short, with 10 bases between. The CDR3 contains 15 residues. Germline CDR1 reads SGDLS; CDR2 reads YYNGEE. CDR3 nucleotides: TGTGCCAGCAGCGTAGCAACGATGGGCACCGGGGAGCTGTTTTTT. It specifies CASSVATMGTGELFF.

The chain recombines TRBV27 with TRBJ1-4; D perhaps matches TRBD1 (6 bases). Germline lookup yields CDR1 MNHEY and CDR2 SMNVEV (reference sequence). V was pared by 7 bases and J by 7 bases, with 22 bases between. The CDR3 length is 16 residues. The CDR3 DNA sequence: TGTGCCAGCACCCTATCCGGGGGCGGCGGGCTTGAAAAACTGTTTTTT. This encodes CASTLSGGGGLEKLFF.

This clonotype appeared a few times. This chain links TRBV18 with TRBJ2-2; 15 bases match TRBD2. CDR1 and CDR2 from the germline V gene are KGHSH and LQKENI. The CDR3 consists of 19 residues. V shed 6 bases, J shed 6 bases, and the junction held 14 bases outside the gene matches. CDR3 coding DNA: TGTGCCAGCTCGTTCGGGACTAGCGGGAGGAGACTCTTATCCGGGGAGCTGTTTTTT. The encoded protein is CASSFGTSGRRLLSGELFF.

The rearrangement uses TRBV6-2 or TRBV6-3 and TRBJ2-7; TRBD2 is a possible D gene (6 bases). This CDR3 is 14 amino acids long. Trimming took off 2 bases at V and 2 bases at J, with 10 bases between the two ends. Germline V gene data show CDR1 as MNHEY and CDR2 as SVGEGT. The CDR3 DNA reads as TGTGCCAGCAGTTACGTTGCGGGAACCTACGAGCAGTACTTC. Residues: CASSYVAGTYEQYF.

The chain links TRBV12-3 or TRBV12-4 to TRBJ2-5; D perhaps matches TRBD2 (6 bases). V was shortened by 6 bases and J by 5 bases, with 19 bases between the two germline ends. The CDR3 totals 15 residues. Written as DNA, the CDR3 is TGTGCCAGCAGCCAAAGCACGCGGGCGGGGGAGACCCAGTACTTC. As protein: CASSQSTRAGETQYF.

This clonotype was counted between two and nine times. V and J are TRBV7-2 and TRBJ2-7, with 11 bases matching TRBD2. Germline V CDR1 and CDR2: SGHTA, FQGNSA. CDR3 size: 14 residues. V trimming: 1 base; J trimming: 7 bases; junction bases outside the gene matches: 3. The CDR3 region has the DNA TGTGCCAGCAGCTTAGGTAGCGGGAGGGGAGAGCAGTACTTC. This codes for CASSLGSGRGEQYF. Full variable domain (rest looked up from reference TRBV7-2 and TRBJ2-7): GAGVSQSPSNKVTEKGKDVELRCDPISGHTALYWYRQSLGQGLEFLIYFQGNSAPDKSGLPSDRFSAERTGGSVSTLTIQRTQQEDSAVYLCASSLGSGRGEQYFGPGTRLTVT.

Notes on this clonotype: It may be a read error: a sequence one base away is much more abundant. This sequence joins TRBV30 and TRBJ2-7; 8 bases agree with TRBD2. The CDR3 consists of 15 residues. The germline V gene encodes CDR1 GTSNPN and CDR2 SVGIG (reference sequence). DNA for the CDR3: TGTGTCTGGAGTGTAACGGGGAGCGGGAGAGACGAGCAGTACTTC. Encoded protein: CVWSVTGSGRDEQYF.

The chain combines TRBV25-1 with TRBJ2-2; a weak D match, TRBD1 (5 bases). Trimming cost V 3 bases and J 3 bases, with 14 bases left between them. Germline lookup yields CDR1 MGHDK and CDR2 SYGVNS. CDR3 length: 16 residues. The CDR3 region has the DNA TGTGCCAGCAGTGACCTGACAGTGGTCCACACCGGGGAGCTGTTTTTT. This gives the protein CASSDLTVVHTGELFF.

V gene TRBV6-1 combines with J gene TRBJ1-5; maybe TRBD1 (6 bases). The CDR3 extends over 16 amino acids. Deletions cut 1 base from V and 5 bases from J, with 15 bases between. Germline assignment: CDR1 MNHNS and CDR2 SASEGT. The CDR3 region has the DNA TGTGCCAGCAGTGAAGTTTACGGGGGCTCCCATCAGCCCCAGCATTTT. It codes for CASSEVYGGSHQPQHF.

Of note for this clonotype: This may stem from a read error, because a much larger clone lies one nucleotide away. The chain joins TRBV27 to TRBJ2-1; tentatively, D is TRBD2 (6 bases). Germline assignment: CDR1 MNHEY and CDR2 SMNVEV (reference sequence). The CDR3 contains 15 residues. CDR3 residues: CATSPGVGARNEQSF. In DNA form, the CDR3 reads TGTGCCACCTCCCCGGGAGTGGGCGCTCGCAATGAGCAGTCCTTC.